One and the same sample provided the 5 T cell receptor beta chains below, sequenced in a study of T cells in Graves' hyperthyroidism and ophthalmopathy. TCR beta CDR3 regions were amplified from RNA. TCR CDR3 underwent first-round RT-PCR with the HTBI primer set. TCRdb processed the multiplex PCR reads anew with MiXCR; each CDR3 protein has one entry. The sample has around 540,000 distinct CDR3 sequences; just over 45% are singletons. Sequencing used peripheral blood or thyroid tissue (not recorded which). The receptors come from a young woman with Graves' hyperthyroidism.

This clonotype was picked up a small number of times. The V gene is TRBV9, the J gene TRBJ1-3, with no clear D. The germline V gene encodes CDR1 SGDLS and CDR2 YYNGEE. This CDR3 is built from 17 residues. V was cut by 3 bases and J by 3 bases, with 19 bases left in between. The CDR3 coding sequence is TGTGCCAGCAGCGCCCCGGTATTCGGGGAGGTTGGAAACACCATATATTTT. Amino acids: CASSAPVFGEVGNTIYF.

In this sample, this clonotype turned up many times. The V gene is TRBV25-1, the J gene TRBJ2-7; TRBD2 might be the D (6 bases). Germline-derived CDR1 and CDR2 are MGHDK and SYGVNS. Deletions cut 8 bases from V and 3 bases from J, with 14 bases between. CDR3 length: 13 residues. DNA of the CDR3: TGTGCCAGCGCGCGGGGATTGGGCTACGAGCAGTACTTC. This codes for CASARGLGYEQYF.

A few counts support this clonotype. The genes are TRBV19 and TRBJ2-7, with D possibly TRBD1 on 5 matching bases. This CDR3 is 14 amino acids long. The germline V gene has CDR1 LNHDA and CDR2 SQIVND (reference sequence). Trimming pared 5 bases from V and 2 bases from J, leaving 13 bases between. CDR3 amino acids: CASSSSRGPYEQYF. CDR3 DNA sequence: TGTGCCAGTAGTTCCTCAAGGGGTCCCTACGAGCAGTACTTC.

J is TRBJ1-4 and V is TRBV29-1, with unresolved D. V was cut by 4 bases and J by 3 bases, with 6 bases left in between. The CDR3 is 12 residues long. Germline values: CDR1 SQVTM, CDR2 ANQGSEA. The DNA for the CDR3 is TGCAGCGTTGGGTTGTCTAATGAAAAACTGTTTTTT. Translation gives CSVGLSNEKLFF.

A word on this clonotype: Germline and junction disagree at one end, which may indicate a read error. The V gene is TRBV7-1, the J gene TRBJ2-5; D is perhaps TRBD1 (6 bases). TRBV7-1 is an ORF, with its function uncertain. The CDR3 is 12 residues long. CDR3 amino acids: CASSLNAGTLSF. The CDR3 nucleotides read TGTGCCAGCAGTCTCAACGCCGGGACATTATCCTTC.